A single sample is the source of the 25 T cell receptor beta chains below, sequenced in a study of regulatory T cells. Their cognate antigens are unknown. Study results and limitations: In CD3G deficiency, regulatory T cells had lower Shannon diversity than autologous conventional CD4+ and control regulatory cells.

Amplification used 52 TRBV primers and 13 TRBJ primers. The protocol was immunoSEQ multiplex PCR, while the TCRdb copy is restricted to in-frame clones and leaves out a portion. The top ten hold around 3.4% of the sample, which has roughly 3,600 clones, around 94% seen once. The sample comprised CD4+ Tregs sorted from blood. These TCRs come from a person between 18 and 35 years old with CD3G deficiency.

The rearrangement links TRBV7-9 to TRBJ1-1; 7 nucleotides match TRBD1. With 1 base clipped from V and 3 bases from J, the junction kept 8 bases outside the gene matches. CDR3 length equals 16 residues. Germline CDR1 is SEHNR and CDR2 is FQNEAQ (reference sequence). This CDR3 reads CASSLGQGNVDTEAFF. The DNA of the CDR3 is TGTGCCAGCAGCTTAGGACAGGGAAACGTGGACACTGAAGCTTTCTTT.

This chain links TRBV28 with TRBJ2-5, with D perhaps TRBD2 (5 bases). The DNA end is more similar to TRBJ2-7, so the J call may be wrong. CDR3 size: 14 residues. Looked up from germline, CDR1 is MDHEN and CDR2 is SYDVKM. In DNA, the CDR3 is TGTGCCAGCAGTTTAGCGGAGCGGTCCTACGAGCAGTACTTC. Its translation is CASSLAERSYEQYF.

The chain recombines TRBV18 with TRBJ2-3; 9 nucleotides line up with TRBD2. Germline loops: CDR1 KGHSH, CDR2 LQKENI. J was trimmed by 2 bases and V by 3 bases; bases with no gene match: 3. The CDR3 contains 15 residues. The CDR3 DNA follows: TGTGCCAGCTCACCTCTAGCGGGGCACACAGATACGCAGTATTTT. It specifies CASSPLAGHTDTQYF.

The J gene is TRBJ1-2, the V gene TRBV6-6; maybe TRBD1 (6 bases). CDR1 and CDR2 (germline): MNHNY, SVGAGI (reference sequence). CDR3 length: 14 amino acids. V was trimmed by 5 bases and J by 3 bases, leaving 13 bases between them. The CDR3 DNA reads TGTGCCAGCAGTCCATGGGGGGCGGACTATGGCTACACCTTC. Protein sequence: CASSPWGADYGYTF.

In nucleotides, the CDR3 is TGTGCCAGCAGTTTCTTTGGCTGGCTACAAAGTCGGGCCAACGTCCTGACTTTC. Residues: CASSFFGWLQSRANVLTF. The chain uses TRBV27 and TRBJ2-6, with D uncertain. Germline CDR1 is MNHEY and CDR2 is SMNVEV (reference sequence). The ends were cut back, 3 bases at V and 5 bases at J, with 20 bases in the middle. The CDR3 contains 18 residues.

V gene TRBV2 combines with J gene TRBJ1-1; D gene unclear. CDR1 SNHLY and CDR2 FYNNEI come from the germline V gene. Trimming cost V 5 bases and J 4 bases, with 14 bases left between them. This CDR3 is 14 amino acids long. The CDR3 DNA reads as TGTGCCAGCAGTCCCAACTTAGTCGGCACTGAAGCTTTCTTT. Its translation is CASSPNLVGTEAFF. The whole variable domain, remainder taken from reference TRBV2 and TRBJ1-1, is EPEVTQTPSHQVTQMGQEVILRCVPISNHLYFYWYRQILGQKVEFLVSFYNNEISEKSEIFDDQFSVERPDGSNFTLKIRSTKLEDSAMYFCASSPNLVGTEAFFGQGTRLTVV.

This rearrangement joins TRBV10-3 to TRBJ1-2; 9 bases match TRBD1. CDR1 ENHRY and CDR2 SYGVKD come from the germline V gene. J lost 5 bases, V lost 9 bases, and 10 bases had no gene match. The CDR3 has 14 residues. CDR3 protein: CAIKSTGGGYGYTF. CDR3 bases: TGTGCCATTAAATCCACAGGGGGCGGTTATGGCTACACCTTC.

CDR3 sequence reads: CASSLVTVGGLADTQYF. The CDR3 nucleotides are TGTGCCAGCAGCTTGGTTACGGTTGGGGGGTTAGCAGATACGCAGTATTTT. This chain links TRBV5-6 with TRBJ2-3, with a possible D match to TRBD2 (6 bases). In germline, CDR1 is SGHDT, CDR2 YYEEEE. The CDR3 contains 17 residues. Trimming took 0 bases from V and 4 from J, leaving 18 bases between them.

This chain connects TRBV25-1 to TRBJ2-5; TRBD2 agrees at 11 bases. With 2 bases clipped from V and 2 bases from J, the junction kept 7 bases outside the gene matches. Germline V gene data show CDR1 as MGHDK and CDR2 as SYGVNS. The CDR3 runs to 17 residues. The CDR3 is CASSETSGRGGQETQYF. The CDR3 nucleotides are TGTGCCAGCAGTGAAACTAGCGGGAGAGGAGGGCAAGAGACCCAGTACTTC.

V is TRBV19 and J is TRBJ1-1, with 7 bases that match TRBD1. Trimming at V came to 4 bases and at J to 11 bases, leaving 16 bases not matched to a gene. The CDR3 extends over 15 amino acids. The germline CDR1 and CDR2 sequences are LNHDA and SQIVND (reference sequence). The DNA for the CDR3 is TGTGCCAGTAGTAAACGGCCGGGACAGACAGCGCAGGCTTTCTTT. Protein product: CASSKRPGQTAQAFF.

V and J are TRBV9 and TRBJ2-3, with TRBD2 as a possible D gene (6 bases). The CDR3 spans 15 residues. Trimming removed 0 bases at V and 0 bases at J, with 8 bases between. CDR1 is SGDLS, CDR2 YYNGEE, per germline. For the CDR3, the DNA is TGTGCCAGCAGCGTAGGGCGGGGTAGCACAGATACGCAGTATTTT. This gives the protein CASSVGRGSTDTQYF.

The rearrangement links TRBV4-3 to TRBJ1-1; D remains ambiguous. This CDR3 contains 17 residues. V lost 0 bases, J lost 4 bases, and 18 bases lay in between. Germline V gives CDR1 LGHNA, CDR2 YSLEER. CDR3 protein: CASSQDSRLGRSTEAFF. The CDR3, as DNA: TGCGCCAGCAGCCAAGATTCCCGACTTGGTAGGAGCACTGAAGCTTTCTTT.

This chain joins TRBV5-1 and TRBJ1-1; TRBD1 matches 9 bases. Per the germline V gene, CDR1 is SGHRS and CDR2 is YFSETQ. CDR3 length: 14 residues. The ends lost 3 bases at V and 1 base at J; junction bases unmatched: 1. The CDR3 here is CASSWGQGNTEAFF. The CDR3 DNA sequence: TGCGCCAGCAGCTGGGGACAGGGGAACACTGAAGCTTTCTTT.

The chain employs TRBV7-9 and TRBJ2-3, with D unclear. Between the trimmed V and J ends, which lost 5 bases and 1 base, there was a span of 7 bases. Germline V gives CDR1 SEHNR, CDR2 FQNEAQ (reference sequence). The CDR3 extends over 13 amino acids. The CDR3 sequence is CASSDTRTDTQYF. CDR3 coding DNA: TGTGCCAGCAGCGACACCCGCACAGATACGCAGTATTTT. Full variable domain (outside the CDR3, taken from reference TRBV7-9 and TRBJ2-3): DTGVSQNPRHKITKRGQNVTFRCDPISEHNRLYWYRQTLGQGPEFLTYFQNEAQLEKSRLLSDRFSAERPKGSFSTLEIQRTEQGDSAMYLCASSDTRTDTQYFGPGTRLTVL.

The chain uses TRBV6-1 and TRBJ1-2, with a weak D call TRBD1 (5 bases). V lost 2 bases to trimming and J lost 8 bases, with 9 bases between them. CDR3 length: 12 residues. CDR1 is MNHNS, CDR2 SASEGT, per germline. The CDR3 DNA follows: TGTGCCAGCAGTGAAAGGGGACGCGGCTACACCTTC. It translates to CASSERGRGYTF.

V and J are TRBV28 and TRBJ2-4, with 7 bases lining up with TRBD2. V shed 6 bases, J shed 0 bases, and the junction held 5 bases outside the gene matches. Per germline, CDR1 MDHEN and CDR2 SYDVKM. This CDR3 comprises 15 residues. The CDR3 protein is CASRASGGAKNIQYF. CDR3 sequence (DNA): TGTGCCAGCAGAGCTAGCGGAGGAGCCAAAAACATTCAGTACTTC.

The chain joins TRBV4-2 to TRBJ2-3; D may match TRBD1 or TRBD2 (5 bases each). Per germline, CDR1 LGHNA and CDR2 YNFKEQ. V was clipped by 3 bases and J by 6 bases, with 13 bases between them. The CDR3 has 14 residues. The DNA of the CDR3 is TGTGCCAGCAGCCAGGGGACGCCACAGGATACGCAGTATTTT. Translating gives CASSQGTPQDTQYF.

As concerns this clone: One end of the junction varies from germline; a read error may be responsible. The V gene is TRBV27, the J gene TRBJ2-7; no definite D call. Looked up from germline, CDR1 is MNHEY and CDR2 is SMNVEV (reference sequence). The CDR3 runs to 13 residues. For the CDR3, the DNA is TGTGCCAGCAGTTTACCCAGATATTACGAGCGGTACTTC. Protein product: CASSLPRYYERYF.

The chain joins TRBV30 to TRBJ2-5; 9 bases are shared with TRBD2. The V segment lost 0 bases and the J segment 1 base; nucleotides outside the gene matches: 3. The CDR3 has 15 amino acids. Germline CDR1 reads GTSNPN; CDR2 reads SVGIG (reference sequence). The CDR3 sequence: CAWSVISGGQETQYF. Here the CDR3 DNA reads TGTGCCTGGAGTGTAATTAGCGGGGGCCAAGAGACCCAGTACTTC.

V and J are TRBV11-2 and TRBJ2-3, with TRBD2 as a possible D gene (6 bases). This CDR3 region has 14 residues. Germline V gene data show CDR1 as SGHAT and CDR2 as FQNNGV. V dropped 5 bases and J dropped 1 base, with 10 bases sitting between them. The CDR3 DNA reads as TGTGCCAGCAGCCTAGCGCACCGCACAGATACGCAGTATTTT. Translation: CASSLAHRTDTQYF.

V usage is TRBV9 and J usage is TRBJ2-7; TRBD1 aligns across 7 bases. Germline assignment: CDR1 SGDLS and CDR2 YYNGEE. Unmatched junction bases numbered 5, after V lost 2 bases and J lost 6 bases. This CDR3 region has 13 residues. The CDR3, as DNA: TGTGCCAGCAGCGTGACAGGGTTGAGCGAGCAGTACTTC. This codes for CASSVTGLSEQYF.

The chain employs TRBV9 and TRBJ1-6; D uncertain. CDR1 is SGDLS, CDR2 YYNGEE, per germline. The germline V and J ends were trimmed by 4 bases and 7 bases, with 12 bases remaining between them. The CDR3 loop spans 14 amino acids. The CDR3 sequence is CASSPRVGNSPLHF. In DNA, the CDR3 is TGTGCCAGCAGCCCCCGGGTGGGGAATTCACCCCTCCACTTT.

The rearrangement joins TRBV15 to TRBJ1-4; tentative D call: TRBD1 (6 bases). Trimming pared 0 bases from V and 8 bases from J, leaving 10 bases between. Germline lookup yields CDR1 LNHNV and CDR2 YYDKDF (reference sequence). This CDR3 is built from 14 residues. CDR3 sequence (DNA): TGTGCCACCAGCAGAGATCAGGGGCTGGAAAAACTGTTTTTT. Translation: CATSRDQGLEKLFF.

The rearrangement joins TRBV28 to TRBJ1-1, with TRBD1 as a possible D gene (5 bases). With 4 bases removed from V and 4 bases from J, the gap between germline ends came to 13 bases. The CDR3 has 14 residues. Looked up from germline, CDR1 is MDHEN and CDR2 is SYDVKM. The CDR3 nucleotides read TGTGCCAGCAGTTCCCATGGGGGGGGCACTGAAGCTTTCTTT. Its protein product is CASSSHGGGTEAFF. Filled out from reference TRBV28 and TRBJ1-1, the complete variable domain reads DVKVTQSSRYLVKRTGEKVFLECVQDMDHENMFWYRQDPGLGLRLIYFSYDVKMKEKGDIPEGYSVSREKKERFSLILESASTNQTSMYLCASSSHGGGTEAFFGQGTRLTVV.

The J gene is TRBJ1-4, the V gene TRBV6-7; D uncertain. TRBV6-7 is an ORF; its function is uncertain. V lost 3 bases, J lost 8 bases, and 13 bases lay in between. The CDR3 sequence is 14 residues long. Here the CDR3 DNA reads TGTGCCAGCAGTTATCCCCAAGTAAGGGAAAAACTGTTTTTT. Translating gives CASSYPQVREKLFF.